The clone carrying this T cell receptor (beta chain) was observed a handful of times. No antigen is known for it. Deletions cut 8 bases from V and 8 bases from J, with 13 bases between. This CDR3 is built from 13 residues. The data stem from a study of T-cell memory formation after mild COVID-19. TCRdb fed the 5' RACE reads into MiXCR, producing one record per CDR3 protein. The sample lists 350,000 or so distinct CDR3 sequences; approximately 13% were seen once. Study-wide results and limits: Clones shrinking between day 15 and 85 showed a balanced CD4/CD8 split, and those that grew later tilted toward CD4+. Detection of some responders pre-infection suggested pre-existing cross-reactive memory T cells participated. CD4+ contracting clones were found mainly in CM and EM, and CD8+ ones in EMRA.

This chain connects TRBV12-3 or TRBV12-4 to TRBJ1-6; possibly TRBD1 for D (6 bases). The sample taken for sequencing was PBMCs or a T cell subset sorted from them (not recorded which). This clonotype was obtained from a man younger than 30 who had mild COVID-19 (a few samples of this study predate the infection). Cell type and time point are not known. This CDR3 is CASGLEGDSPLHF. CDR3 bases: TGTGCCAGCGGGTTGGAGGGGGATTCACCCCTCCACTTT.